A selection of T cell receptor beta chains follows, all from one sample in a study of blood T cell repertoires in COVID-19. Some clones are missing from TCRdb's copy, which holds only in-frame ones; the method was immunoSEQ multiplex PCR. The sample contains approximately 97,000 clones, around 85% of which appear only once. Material: peripheral blood. The receptors derive from an elderly man with acute or convalescent COVID-19. Both conserved end residues are part of each CDR3. Each record gives: J gene, D gene, V gene, clone size, CDR3 protein, CDR3 DNA. D genes are given only for firm matches. Clone sizes are given selectively: once, few, many, or a class where the clone is expanded.

J gene: TRBJ1-1
D gene: .
V gene: TRBV5-6
clone size: .
CDR3 protein: CASSLLQGTNTEAFF
CDR3 DNA: TGTGCCAGCAGCTTACTTCAGGGGACGAACACTGAAGCTTTCTTT

J gene: TRBJ2-2
D gene: .
V gene: TRBV5-1
clone size: .
CDR3 protein: CASSLLNSDTGELFF
CDR3 DNA: TGCGCCAGCAGCCTACTAAACTCGGACACCGGGGAGCTGTTTTTT

J gene: TRBJ1-1
D gene: .
V gene: TRBV5-1
clone size: .
CDR3 protein: CASSLAERGGTEAFF
CDR3 DNA: TGCGCCAGCAGCTTGGCCGAGCGGGGAGGAACTGAAGCTTTCTTT

J gene: TRBJ2-1
D gene: TRBD1
V gene: TRBV6-2/TRBV6-3
clone size: .
CDR3 protein: CASSLWTGSSYNEQFF
CDR3 DNA: TGTGCCAGCAGTCTCTGGACAGGGAGCTCCTACAATGAGCAGTTCTTC

J gene: TRBJ2-1
D gene: TRBD2
V gene: TRBV10-3
clone size: .
CDR3 protein: CAIRDSGSSYNEQFF
CDR3 DNA: TGTGCCATCAGAGATAGCGGGAGCTCCTACAATGAGCAGTTCTTC

J gene: TRBJ1-1
D gene: TRBD1
V gene: TRBV3-1/TRBV3-2
clone size: few
CDR3 protein: CASSLTGTGGEAFF
CDR3 DNA: TGTGCCAGCAGCCTAACCGGGACAGGGGGAGAAGCTTTCTTT

J gene: TRBJ1-4
D gene: TRBD1
V gene: TRBV5-4
clone size: .
CDR3 protein: CASSPSRGLNEKLFF
CDR3 DNA: TGTGCCAGCAGCCCCAGCAGGGGGCTTAATGAAAAACTGTTTTTT

J gene: TRBJ2-5
D gene: .
V gene: TRBV4-1
clone size: .
CDR3 protein: CASSQDLRRSPQATQYF
CDR3 DNA: TGCGCCAGCAGCCAAGATTTACGGAGGTCCCCTCAGGCGACCCAGTACTTC

J gene: TRBJ2-2
D gene: .
V gene: TRBV19
clone size: .
CDR3 protein: CASSIGRRVTGELFF
CDR3 DNA: TGTGCCAGTAGTATAGGGAGGAGGGTCACCGGGGAGCTGTTTTTT

J gene: TRBJ1-1
D gene: .
V gene: TRBV7-9
clone size: .
CDR3 protein: CASSFGTSAEAFF
CDR3 DNA: TGTGCCAGCAGCTTCGGAACGAGCGCTGAAGCTTTCTTT

J gene: TRBJ1-1
D gene: .
V gene: TRBV28
clone size: .
CDR3 protein: CASNQEVAGLLFF
CDR3 DNA: TGTGCCAGCAATCAAGAAGTGGCCGGACTGCTTTTCTTT

J gene: TRBJ1-1
D gene: .
V gene: TRBV9
clone size: .
CDR3 protein: CASSVSPHYQSEAFF
CDR3 DNA: TGTGCCAGCAGCGTCTCACCTCACTACCAATCTGAAGCTTTCTTT

J gene: TRBJ1-1
D gene: .
V gene: TRBV7-2
clone size: .
CDR3 protein: CASSLGGQGRTEAFF
CDR3 DNA: TGTGCCAGCAGCTTAGGGGGTCAGGGGCGAACTGAAGCTTTCTTT

J gene: TRBJ2-2
D gene: .
V gene: TRBV30
clone size: .
CDR3 protein: CAWSIQGRTGELFF
CDR3 DNA: TGTGCCTGGAGTATCCAAGGGAGGACCGGGGAGCTGTTTTTT

J gene: TRBJ1-1
D gene: TRBD1
V gene: TRBV9
clone size: .
CDR3 protein: CASSGSTQGVWTEAFF
CDR3 DNA: TGTGCCAGCAGCGGCTCCACCCAGGGGGTTTGGACTGAAGCTTTCTTT

J gene: TRBJ1-2
D gene: TRBD1
V gene: TRBV2
clone size: once
CDR3 protein: CASSADRVGYGYTF
CDR3 DNA: TGTGCCAGCAGCGCGGACAGGGTTGGATATGGCTACACCTTC

J gene: TRBJ2-1
D gene: .
V gene: TRBV4-1
clone size: .
CDR3 protein: CASRSQGSSYNEQFF
CDR3 DNA: TGCGCCAGCAGATCACAGGGTAGCTCCTACAATGAGCAGTTCTTC

J gene: TRBJ2-7
D gene: TRBD1
V gene: TRBV28
clone size: .
CDR3 protein: CASKTGGTYEQYF
CDR3 DNA: TGTGCCAGCAAAACAGGGGGCACCTACGAGCAGTACTTC

J gene: TRBJ1-2
D gene: TRBD1
V gene: TRBV5-5
clone size: once
CDR3 protein: CASSLGQGAANYGYTF
CDR3 DNA: TGTGCCAGCAGCTTAGGACAGGGGGCGGCTAACTATGGCTACACCTTC

J gene: TRBJ2-5
D gene: .
V gene: TRBV19
clone size: .
CDR3 protein: CASSSPPGVNQETQYF
CDR3 DNA: TGTGCCAGTAGTAGCCCCCCCGGAGTAAATCAAGAGACCCAGTACTTC

J gene: TRBJ1-6
D gene: TRBD1
V gene: TRBV7-8
clone size: .
CDR3 protein: CASSLRDRVVSPLHF
CDR3 DNA: TGTGCCAGCAGCTTACGGGACAGGGTTGTCTCACCCCTCCACTTT

J gene: TRBJ2-3
D gene: TRBD2
V gene: TRBV19
clone size: .
CDR3 protein: CASGSGTSGTTDTQYF
CDR3 DNA: TGTGCCAGTGGTTCCGGGACTAGCGGGACCACAGATACGCAGTATTTT

J gene: TRBJ1-5
D gene: .
V gene: TRBV19
clone size: .
CDR3 protein: CASSVHRDQPQHF
CDR3 DNA: TGTGCCAGTAGTGTTCACAGGGATCAGCCCCAGCATTTT

J gene: TRBJ1-3
D gene: TRBD1
V gene: TRBV9
clone size: few
CDR3 protein: CASSMGGQSGNTIYF
CDR3 DNA: TGTGCCAGCAGCATGGGGGGACAGTCTGGAAACACCATATATTTT

J gene: TRBJ1-5
D gene: .
V gene: TRBV11-1
clone size: .
CDR3 protein: CASSLTGIDQPQHF
CDR3 DNA: TGTGCCAGCAGCTTGACGGGGATCGACCAGCCCCAGCATTTT

J gene: TRBJ1-1
D gene: .
V gene: TRBV9
clone size: .
CDR3 protein: CASSESGRSTEAFF
CDR3 DNA: TGTGCCAGCAGCGAAAGTGGGCGTTCCACTGAAGCTTTCTTT

J gene: TRBJ1-2
D gene: .
V gene: TRBV2
clone size: once
CDR3 protein: CASSEGGAPMGYTF
CDR3 DNA: TGTGCCAGCAGTGAGGGAGGAGCCCCTATGGGCTACACCTTC

J gene: TRBJ2-7
D gene: TRBD1
V gene: TRBV12-3/TRBV12-4
clone size: .
CDR3 protein: CASSSGQSYEQYF
CDR3 DNA: TGTGCCAGCAGTTCGGGACAGTCCTACGAGCAGTACTTC

J gene: TRBJ1-2
D gene: .
V gene: TRBV6-2/TRBV6-3
clone size: .
CDR3 protein: CASSLPEEYYGYTF
CDR3 DNA: TGTGCCAGCAGCCTGCCCGAGGAGTATTATGGCTACACCTTC

J gene: TRBJ2-3
D gene: TRBD1
V gene: TRBV9
clone size: .
CDR3 protein: CASSVAGTGSTDTQYF
CDR3 DNA: TGTGCCAGCAGCGTAGCCGGGACAGGGAGCACAGATACGCAGTATTTT

J gene: TRBJ1-6
D gene: .
V gene: TRBV30
clone size: .
CDR3 protein: CAWRVAAPLHF
CDR3 DNA: TGTGCCTGGAGAGTGGCTGCACCCCTCCACTTT

J gene: TRBJ2-5
D gene: TRBD2
V gene: TRBV5-5
clone size: .
CDR3 protein: CASSFSGGETQYF
CDR3 DNA: TGTGCCAGCAGCTTTTCGGGGGGAGAGACCCAGTACTTC

J gene: TRBJ2-3
D gene: .
V gene: TRBV14
clone size: .
CDR3 protein: CASSQAVAGTDTQYF
CDR3 DNA: TGTGCCAGCAGCCAAGCCGTAGCGGGCACAGATACGCAGTATTTT

J gene: TRBJ2-2
D gene: TRBD1
V gene: TRBV7-6
clone size: .
CDR3 protein: CASSKQGFRTGELFF
CDR3 DNA: TGTGCCAGCAGCAAACAGGGGTTCCGGACCGGGGAGCTGTTTTTT

J gene: TRBJ1-1
D gene: TRBD1
V gene: TRBV11-2
clone size: .
CDR3 protein: CASSFPGGFEAFF
CDR3 DNA: TGTGCCAGCAGCTTCCCAGGGGGCTTTGAAGCTTTCTTT

J gene: TRBJ2-1
D gene: .
V gene: TRBV6-5
clone size: .
CDR3 protein: CASSYGGARGDEQFF
CDR3 DNA: TGTGCCAGCAGTTACGGGGGGGCCCGTGGGGATGAGCAGTTCTTC

J gene: TRBJ2-3
D gene: TRBD1
V gene: TRBV11-2
clone size: .
CDR3 protein: CASSYGQVNTDTQYF
CDR3 DNA: TGTGCCAGCAGCTACGGACAGGTGAACACAGATACGCAGTATTTT

J gene: TRBJ1-1
D gene: .
V gene: TRBV19
clone size: .
CDR3 protein: CASRDRNTEAFF
CDR3 DNA: TGTGCCAGTAGGGACAGGAACACTGAAGCTTTCTTT

J gene: TRBJ2-7
D gene: TRBD2
V gene: TRBV19
clone size: .
CDR3 protein: CASSRPFSTSGTYEQYF
CDR3 DNA: TGTGCCAGTAGCCGGCCCTTTTCAACTAGCGGCACCTACGAGCAGTACTTC

J gene: TRBJ2-1
D gene: TRBD2
V gene: TRBV11-2
clone size: .
CDR3 protein: CASSGMVGWGGFNEQFF
CDR3 DNA: TGTGCCAGCAGCGGGATGGTGGGATGGGGGGGTTTCAATGAGCAGTTCTTC

J gene: TRBJ2-2
D gene: .
V gene: TRBV18
clone size: .
CDR3 protein: CASSWTPNTGELFF
CDR3 DNA: TGTGCCAGCTCATGGACACCGAACACCGGGGAGCTGTTTTTT

J gene: TRBJ2-3
D gene: .
V gene: TRBV30
clone size: .
CDR3 protein: CAWSVQRGTTDTQYF
CDR3 DNA: TGTGCCTGGAGTGTACAAAGGGGGACCACAGATACGCAGTATTTT

J gene: TRBJ1-1
D gene: .
V gene: TRBV6-5
clone size: .
CDR3 protein: CASSYSGGNTEAFF
CDR3 DNA: TGTGCCAGCAGTTATTCGGGGGGGAACACTGAAGCTTTCTTT

J gene: TRBJ1-2
D gene: .
V gene: TRBV5-4
clone size: .
CDR3 protein: CASSTVTGVNYGYTF
CDR3 DNA: TGTGCCAGCAGCACCGTGACGGGAGTTAACTATGGCTACACCTTC

J gene: TRBJ2-7
D gene: .
V gene: TRBV29-1
clone size: .
CDR3 protein: CSVLTSWNEQYF
CDR3 DNA: TGCAGCGTACTCACTAGCTGGAACGAGCAGTACTTC

J gene: TRBJ2-6
D gene: TRBD1
V gene: TRBV3-1/TRBV3-2
clone size: .
CDR3 protein: CASQGPGGSGANVLTF
CDR3 DNA: TGTGCCAGCCAAGGCCCAGGGGGTTCGGGGGCCAACGTCCTGACTTTC

J gene: TRBJ2-2
D gene: TRBD1
V gene: TRBV9
clone size: .
CDR3 protein: CASSVRGGAGELFF
CDR3 DNA: TGTGCCAGCAGCGTCAGAGGGGGCGCCGGGGAGCTGTTTTTT

J gene: TRBJ2-7
D gene: .
V gene: TRBV30
clone size: .
CDR3 protein: CAWSLGATFSYEQYF
CDR3 DNA: TGTGCCTGGAGTTTAGGGGCCACCTTCTCCTACGAGCAGTACTTC

J gene: TRBJ2-1
D gene: .
V gene: TRBV7-2
clone size: .
CDR3 protein: CASSLVGLAPNNEQFF
CDR3 DNA: TGTGCCAGCAGCTTAGTAGGCCTAGCGCCGAACAATGAGCAGTTCTTC

J gene: TRBJ1-1
D gene: TRBD1
V gene: TRBV5-1
clone size: .
CDR3 protein: CASSLIGQGRAEAFF
CDR3 DNA: TGCGCCAGCAGCTTAATAGGACAGGGTAGAGCTGAAGCTTTCTTT